This TCR beta chain originates from a study of PD-1 blockade in classical Hodgkin lymphoma (dated by TCRdb to 2018 to 2020). Notes on the research overall: To define a peripheral blood immune signature of response to PD-1 blockade in classical Hodgkin lymphoma, the study combined TCR beta sequencing with CyTOF. Study-level results and caveats: Newly diagnosed patients were reported to have lower baseline TCR diversity than healthy donors, and relapsed/refractory patients were reported to have lower baseline TCR diversity still. The study covered only a single clinical trial cohort, and the causes of the repertoire differences, possibly disease activity or prior therapy, were still not defined.

The meaning of the sample's time point label: newly diagnosed, previously untreated cHL patient sample. Using a Miltenyi CD4+ T cell isolation kit, CD4+ T cells were purified from thawed PBMCs through magnetic negative selection. PBMCs from patients with newly diagnosed, previously untreated classical Hodgkin lymphoma were sequenced as a comparison group for the relapsed/refractory trial patients. Peripheral blood was collected in 8 mL Vacutainer Cell Preparation Tubes, from which PBMCs were isolated by centrifugation and then cryopreserved. Purified CD4+ and CD8+ fractions were prepared only for cases in which an additional PBMC sample was available. Magnetically labelled cells were removed on LS columns in a quadroMACS separator, and the flow-through was retained as the purified fraction. From cysteine to phenylalanine, the CDR3 is 12 amino acids long. Only CDR3 DNA remains: 36 bases, in frame from the first base. CDR1 and CDR2 (SQVTM, ANQGSEA) derive from the germline V gene.

Genomic DNA was extracted with the Qiagen DNeasy kit from unsorted PBMCs and from negatively selected CD4+ and CD8+ fractions. Using primers that anneal to V and J segments, immunoSEQ multiplex PCR amplified the TCR beta CDR3 regions. A synthetic immune receptor repertoire was used to minimize amplification bias, and any remaining bias was removed computationally after sequencing. The authors processed their data as follows. Custom Python scripts were used to quantify repertoire diversity as the Shannon entropy index. Unsorted, CD4+ and CD8+ repertoires were analyzed separately, except for combined analyses in which CD4+ and CD8+ sequences were merged in silico. What TCRdb holds here is the immuneACCESS table cut down to in-frame rearrangements. Part of the clones is not present; checked against another copy, under half of the missing clones reflect an unresolved V gene, and the others are unexplained. The V and J calls and clone size were taken over from that table, and D and trimming were inferred from the DNA. In all, the sample holds 30,000 to 40,000 clones, and roughly 89% of those were seen once. Of the sample, over 0.2% falls within the top ten clones.

This clone was seen a single time. The specificity of this receptor is unknown. Per-base quality was not reported, and no clone a single base away is much larger than it. The chain couples TRBV29-1 to TRBJ1-4; the D gene cannot be resolved reliably. The clonotype was recovered from a human donor with classical Hodgkin lymphoma. The sample comprised CD4+ T cells from blood. For the CDR3, the sequence is CTGLGRNEKLFF. The sequenced DNA is TGCACCGGATTGGGCCGTAATGAAAAACTGTTTTTT.